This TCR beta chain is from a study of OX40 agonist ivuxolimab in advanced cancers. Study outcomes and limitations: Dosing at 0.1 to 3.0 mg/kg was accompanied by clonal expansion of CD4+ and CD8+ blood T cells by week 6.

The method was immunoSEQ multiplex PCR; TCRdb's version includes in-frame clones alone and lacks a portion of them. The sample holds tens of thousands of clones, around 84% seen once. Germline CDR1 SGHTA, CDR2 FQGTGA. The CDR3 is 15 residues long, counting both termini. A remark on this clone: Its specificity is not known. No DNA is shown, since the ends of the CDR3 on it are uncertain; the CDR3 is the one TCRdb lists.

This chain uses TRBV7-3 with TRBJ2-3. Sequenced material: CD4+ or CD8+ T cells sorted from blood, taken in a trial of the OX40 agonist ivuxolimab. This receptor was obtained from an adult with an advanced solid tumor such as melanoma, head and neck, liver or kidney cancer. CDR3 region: CASSSSSLSTDTQYF.